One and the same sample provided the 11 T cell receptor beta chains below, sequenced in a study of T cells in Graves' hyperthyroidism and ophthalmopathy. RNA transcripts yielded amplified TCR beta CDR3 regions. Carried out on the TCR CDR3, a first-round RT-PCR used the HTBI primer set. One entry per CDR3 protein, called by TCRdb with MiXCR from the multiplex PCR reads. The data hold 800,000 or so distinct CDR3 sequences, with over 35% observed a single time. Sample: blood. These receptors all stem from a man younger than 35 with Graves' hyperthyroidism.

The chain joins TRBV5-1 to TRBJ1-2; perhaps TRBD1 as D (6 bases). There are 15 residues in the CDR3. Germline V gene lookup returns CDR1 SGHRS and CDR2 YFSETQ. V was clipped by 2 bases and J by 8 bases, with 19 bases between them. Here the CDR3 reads CASSFMWGAVGGYTF. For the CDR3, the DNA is TGCGCCAGCAGCTTCATGTGGGGGGCAGTCGGCGGCTACACCTTC.

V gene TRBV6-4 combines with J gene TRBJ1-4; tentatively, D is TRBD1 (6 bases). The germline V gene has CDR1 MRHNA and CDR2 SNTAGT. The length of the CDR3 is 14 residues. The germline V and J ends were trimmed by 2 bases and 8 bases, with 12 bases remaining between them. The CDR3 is CASSDGSTGEKLFF. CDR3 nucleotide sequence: TGTGCCAGCAGTGACGGCTCAACAGGGGAAAAACTGTTTTTT.

The chain's CDR3 is CSFRPAGANVLTF. The CDR3, as DNA: TGCAGCTTTCGGCCCGCTGGGGCCAACGTCCTGACTTTC. J is TRBJ2-6 and V is TRBV29-1; D is undetermined. Germline V lookup: CDR1 SQVTM, CDR2 ANQGSEA. Deletions cut 8 bases from V and 2 bases from J, with 10 bases between. The CDR3 runs 13 residues.

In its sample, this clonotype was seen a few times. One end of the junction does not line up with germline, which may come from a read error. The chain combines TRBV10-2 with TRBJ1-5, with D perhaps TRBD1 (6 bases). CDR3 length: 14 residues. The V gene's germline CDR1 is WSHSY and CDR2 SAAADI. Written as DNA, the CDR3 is TGTGCCAGCAGTGGAGTTACAGGGTATCAGCCCCAGCATTTT. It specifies CASSGVTGYQPQHF.

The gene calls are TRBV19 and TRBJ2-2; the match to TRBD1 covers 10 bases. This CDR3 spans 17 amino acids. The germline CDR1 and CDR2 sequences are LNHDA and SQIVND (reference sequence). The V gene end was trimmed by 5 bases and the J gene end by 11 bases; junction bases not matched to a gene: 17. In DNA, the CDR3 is TGTGCCAGTAGTTCCGGGACAGGGGCCGGTCGGTGGGACGAGCTGTTTTTT. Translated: CASSSGTGAGRWDELFF.

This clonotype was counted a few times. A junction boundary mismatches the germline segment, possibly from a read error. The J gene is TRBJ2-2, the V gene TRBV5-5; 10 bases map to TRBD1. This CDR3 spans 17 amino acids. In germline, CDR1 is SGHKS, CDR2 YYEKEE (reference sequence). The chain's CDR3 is CASSQEGAGQGTGELFF. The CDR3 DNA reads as TGCGCCAGCAGCCAAGAAGGAGCGGGACAGGGGACCGGGGAGCTGTTTTTT.

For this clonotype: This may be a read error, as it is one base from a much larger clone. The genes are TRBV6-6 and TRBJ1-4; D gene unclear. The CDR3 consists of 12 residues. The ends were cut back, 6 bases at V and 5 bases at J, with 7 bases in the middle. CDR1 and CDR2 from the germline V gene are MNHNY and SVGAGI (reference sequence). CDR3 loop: CASSNENEKLFF. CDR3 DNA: TGTGCCAGCAGCAATGAAAATGAAAAACTGTTTTTT.

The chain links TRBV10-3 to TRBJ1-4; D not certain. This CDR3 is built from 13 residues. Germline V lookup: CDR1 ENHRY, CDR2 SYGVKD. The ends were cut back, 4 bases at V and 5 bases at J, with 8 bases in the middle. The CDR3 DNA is TGTGCCATCAGTGGGCCAGAGAATGAAAAACTGTTTTTT. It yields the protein CAISGPENEKLFF.

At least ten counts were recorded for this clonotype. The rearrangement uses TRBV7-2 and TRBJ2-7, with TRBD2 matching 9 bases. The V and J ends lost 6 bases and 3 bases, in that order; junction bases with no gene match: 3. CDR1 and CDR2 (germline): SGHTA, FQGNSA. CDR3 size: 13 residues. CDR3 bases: TGTGCCAGCAGTCGGACTAGCGTCTACGAGCAGTACTTC. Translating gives CASSRTSVYEQYF. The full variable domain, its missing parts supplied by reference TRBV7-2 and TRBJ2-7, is GAGVSQSPSNKVTEKGKDVELRCDPISGHTALYWYRQSLGQGLEFLIYFQGNSAPDKSGLPSDRFSAERTGGSVSTLTIQRTQQEDSAVYLCASSRTSVYEQYFGPGTRLTVT.

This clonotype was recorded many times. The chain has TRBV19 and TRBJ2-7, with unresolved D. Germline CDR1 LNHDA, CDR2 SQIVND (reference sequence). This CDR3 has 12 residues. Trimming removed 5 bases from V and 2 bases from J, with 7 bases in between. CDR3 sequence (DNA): TGTGCCAGTAGTGGGTCGACCTACGAGCAGTACTTC. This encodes CASSGSTYEQYF.

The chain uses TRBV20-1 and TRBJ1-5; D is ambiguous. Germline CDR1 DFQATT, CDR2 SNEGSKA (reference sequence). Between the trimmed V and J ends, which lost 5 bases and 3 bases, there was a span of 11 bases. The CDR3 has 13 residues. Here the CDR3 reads CSAPGGFNQPQHF. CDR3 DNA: TGCAGTGCTCCCGGCGGATTCAATCAGCCCCAGCATTTT.